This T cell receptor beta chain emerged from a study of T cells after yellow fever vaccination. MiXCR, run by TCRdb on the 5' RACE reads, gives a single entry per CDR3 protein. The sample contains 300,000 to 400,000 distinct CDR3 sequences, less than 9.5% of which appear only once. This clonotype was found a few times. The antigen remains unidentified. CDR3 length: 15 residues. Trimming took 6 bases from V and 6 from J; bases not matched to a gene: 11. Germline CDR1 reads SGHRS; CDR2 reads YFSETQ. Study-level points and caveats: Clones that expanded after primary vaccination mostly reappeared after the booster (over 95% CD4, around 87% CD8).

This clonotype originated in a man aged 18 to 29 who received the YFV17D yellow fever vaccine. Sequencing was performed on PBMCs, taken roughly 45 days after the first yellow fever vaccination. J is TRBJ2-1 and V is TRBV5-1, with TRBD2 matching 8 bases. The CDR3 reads CASTLTGGASNEQFF. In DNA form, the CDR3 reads TGCGCCAGCACCCTGACGGGGGGGGCCTCCAATGAGCAGTTCTTC.